Presented here are 13 T cell receptor beta chains from one specimen sequenced in a study of blood T cell repertoires in COVID-19. Only in-frame clones appear in the TCRdb table, and some are missing; sequencing was by immunoSEQ multiplex PCR. Of about 270,000 clones listed, 81% are singletons. Sample: peripheral blood. These receptor sequences come from a woman aged 55-69 years with active or convalescent COVID-19.

The chain links TRBV4-3 to TRBJ2-2; D unclear. Between the trimmed V and J ends, which lost 1 base and 5 bases, there was a span of 8 bases. CDR1 and CDR2 from the germline V gene are LGHNA and YSLEER. The CDR3 covers 14 residues. CDR3 region: CASSQVYLTGELFF. As DNA, the CDR3 is TGCGCCAGCAGCCAAGTGTACTTGACCGGGGAGCTGTTTTTT.

The rearrangement uses TRBV6-5 and TRBJ1-1; D gene uncertain. V dropped 0 bases and J dropped 0 bases, with 11 bases sitting between them. The CDR3 spans 16 residues. Germline V CDR1 and CDR2: MNHEY, SVGAGI. The CDR3 nucleotides are TGTGCCAGCAGTTACTCGAGGGTACTTATGAACACTGAAGCTTTCTTT. The encoded protein is CASSYSRVLMNTEAFF.

The rearrangement links TRBV27 to TRBJ2-6, with TRBD1 matching over 10 bases. Trimming removed 4 bases from V and 1 base from J; junction bases left unmatched: 10. The CDR3 covers 19 residues. CDR1 MNHEY and CDR2 SMNVEV come from the germline V gene (reference sequence). The DNA of the CDR3 is TGTGCCAGCAGTTCCCGGACAGGGGGTTTGGGTTCTGGGGCCAACGTCCTGACTTTC. This gives the protein CASSSRTGGLGSGANVLTF. The variable domain in full, with the rest retrieved from reference TRBV27 and TRBJ2-6, is EAQVTQNPRYLITVTGKKLTVTCSQNMNHEYMSWYRQDPGLGLRQIYYSMNVEVTDKGDVPEGYKVSRKEKRNFPLILESPSPNQTSLYFCASSSRTGGLGSGANVLTFGAGSRLTVL.

The CDR3, as DNA: TGTGCCAGCAGTCAGACAGGGACCAAAGCTGAAGCTTTCTTT. This encodes CASSQTGTKAEAFF. V gene TRBV3-1 (or the pseudogene TRBV3-2) combines with J gene TRBJ1-1, with TRBD1 matching over 7 bases. The junction had 10 bases not matched to a gene; V was cut back by 6 bases and J by 6 bases. CDR1 LGHDT and CDR2 YNNKEL come from the germline V gene (reference sequence). The CDR3 spans 14 residues.

J is TRBJ1-6 and V is TRBV2; 7 bases agree with TRBD1. This CDR3 region has 15 residues. The V gene end was trimmed by 5 bases and the J gene end by 14 bases; junction bases not matched to a gene: 15. Germline V gives CDR1 SNHLY, CDR2 FYNNEI. The CDR3 spells CASSTDRARSATLHF. CDR3 nucleotides: TGTGCCAGCAGTACCGACAGGGCCCGTAGTGCGACCCTCCACTTT.

CDR3 region: CASRNSLAGSSYEQYF. CDR3 bases: TGTGCCAGCAGAAACTCTCTAGCGGGGAGCTCCTACGAGCAGTACTTC. The chain links TRBV6-6 to TRBJ2-7; 9 bases fit TRBD2. The CDR3 has 16 residues. Trimming cost V 6 bases and J 0 bases; bases outside gene matches: 9. CDR1 and CDR2 from the germline V gene are MNHNY and SVGAGI (reference sequence).

This chain links TRBV4-2 with TRBJ1-6; TRBD1 matches 8 bases. The V segment lost 0 bases and the J segment 11 bases; nucleotides outside the gene matches: 6. CDR1 and CDR2 from the germline V gene are LGHNA and YNFKEQ. CDR3 length equals 15 residues. The CDR3 DNA sequence: TGTGCCAGCAGCCAAGATGGGGACAGGAGGACACCCCTCCACTTT. This encodes CASSQDGDRRTPLHF.

The J gene is TRBJ1-1, the V gene TRBV4-2; no clear D gene. Trimming pared 1 base from V and 3 bases from J, leaving 12 bases between. Germline V lookup: CDR1 LGHNA, CDR2 YNFKEQ. The CDR3 consists of 15 residues. The CDR3 DNA reads TGTGCCAGCAGCCAAGGGTCCGGGGAAGACACTGAAGCTTTCTTT. Protein sequence: CASSQGSGEDTEAFF.

V usage is TRBV5-1 and J usage is TRBJ2-7, with 13 bases that match TRBD2. CDR1 is SGHRS, CDR2 YFSETQ, per germline. V was pared by 3 bases and J by 7 bases, with 13 bases of the junction left unmatched. This CDR3 is built from 17 residues. DNA for the CDR3: TGCGCCAGCAGCTCCTCCCGGACTAGCGGGGGCCCCCGGGAGCAGTACTTC. It codes for CASSSSRTSGGPREQYF.

The chain links TRBV10-2 to TRBJ2-7; 12 bases agree with TRBD1. The junction had 1 base not matched to a gene; V was cut back by 2 bases and J by 2 bases. CDR3 length equals 15 residues. Germline V gives CDR1 WSHSY, CDR2 SAAADI. DNA for the CDR3: TGCGCCAGCAGTGAGGGGACAGGGGGCCCCTACGAGCAGTACTTC. It codes for CASSEGTGGPYEQYF.

This clone was observed a single time. The chain couples TRBV5-1 to TRBJ2-2, with D unresolved. The CDR3 has 15 amino acids. Germline CDR1 and CDR2: SGHRS and YFSETQ. Trimming removed 0 bases from V and 0 bases from J, with 6 bases in between. CDR3 DNA sequence: TGCGCCAGCAGCTTGGAGACAACGAACACCGGGGAGCTGTTTTTT. Amino acid sequence: CASSLETTNTGELFF.

As regards this clone: One end of the junction does not line up with germline, which may come from a read error. The chain uses TRBV27 and TRBJ2-3, with 8 bases fitting TRBD1. CDR3 length: 12 residues. CDR1 MNHEY and CDR2 SMNVEV come from the germline V gene (reference sequence). The DNA of the CDR3 is TGTGCCAGCAACCTCCCGGGACAGGCCATGAATTTT. It is translated as CASNLPGQAMNF.

V and J are TRBV12-3 or TRBV12-4 and TRBJ1-2; D ambiguous. The CDR3 consists of 13 residues. V lost 6 bases, J lost 8 bases, and 16 bases lay in between. CDR3 sequence: CASRGGGKGGYTF. The CDR3 bases are TGTGCCAGCAGGGGTGGAGGGAAGGGCGGCTACACCTTC.